In this sample, the clone carrying this T cell receptor beta chain turned up a few times. The antigen is not known. The data belong to a study of response to subunit inactivated influenza vaccine. The study's findings and limits: It was suggested by the authors that few new T cells are recruited by each seasonal influenza vaccination.

MiXCR, run by TCRdb on the RT-PCR reads, gives a single entry per CDR3 protein. This repertoire shows under 950,000 distinct CDR3 sequences, about 20% found once; its top ten account for roughly 10%. The source was PBMCs from blood, collected approximately 5 days after vaccination. This sequence originates from a man over 45 who received an inactivated influenza vaccine.

Written as DNA, the CDR3 is TGTGCCAGCAGCCCCCGGACAGGGTCGGTCCAAGAGACCCAGTACTTC. Translated, it gives CASSPRTGSVQETQYF. The V call is TRBV7-9, the J call TRBJ2-5; 8 positions match TRBD1. Per germline, CDR1 SEHNR and CDR2 FQNEAQ (reference sequence). V was pared by 5 bases and J by 1 base, with 9 bases of the junction left unmatched. The CDR3 contains 16 residues. Drawing the rest from reference TRBV7-9 and TRBJ2-5, the complete variable domain is DTGVSQNPRHKITKRGQNVTFRCDPISEHNRLYWYRQTLGQGPEFLTYFQNEAQLEKSRLLSDRFSAERPKGSFSTLEIQRTEQGDSAMYLCASSPRTGSVQETQYFGPGTRLLVL.